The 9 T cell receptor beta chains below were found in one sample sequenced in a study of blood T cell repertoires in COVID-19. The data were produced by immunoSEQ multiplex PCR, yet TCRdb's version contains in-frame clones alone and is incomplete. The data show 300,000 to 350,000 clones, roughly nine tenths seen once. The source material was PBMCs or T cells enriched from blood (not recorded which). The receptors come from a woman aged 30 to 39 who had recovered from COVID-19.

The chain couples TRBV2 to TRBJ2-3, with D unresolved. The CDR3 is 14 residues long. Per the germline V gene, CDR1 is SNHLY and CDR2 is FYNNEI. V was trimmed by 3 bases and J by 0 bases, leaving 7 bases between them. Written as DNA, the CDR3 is TGTGCCAGCAGTGAGGCTAGTAGCACAGATACGCAGTATTTT. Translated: CASSEASSTDTQYF.

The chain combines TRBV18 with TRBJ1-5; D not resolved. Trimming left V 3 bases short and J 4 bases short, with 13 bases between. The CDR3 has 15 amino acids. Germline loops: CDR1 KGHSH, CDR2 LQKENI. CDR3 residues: CASSPPEERNQPQHF. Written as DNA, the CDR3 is TGTGCCAGCTCACCTCCGGAGGAGCGGAATCAGCCCCAGCATTTT.

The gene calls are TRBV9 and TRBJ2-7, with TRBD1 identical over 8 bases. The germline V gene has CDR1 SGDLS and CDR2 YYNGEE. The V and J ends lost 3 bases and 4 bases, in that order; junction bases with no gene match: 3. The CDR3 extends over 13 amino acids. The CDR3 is CASSGGQGYEQYF. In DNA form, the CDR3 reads TGTGCCAGCAGCGGAGGACAGGGTTACGAGCAGTACTTC.

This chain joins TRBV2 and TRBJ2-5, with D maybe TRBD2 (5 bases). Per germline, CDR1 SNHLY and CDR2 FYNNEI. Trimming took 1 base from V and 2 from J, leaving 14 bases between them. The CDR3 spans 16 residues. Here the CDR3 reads CASSEDRGRGQETQYF. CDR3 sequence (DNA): TGTGCCAGCAGTGAAGATCGGGGTAGAGGACAAGAGACCCAGTACTTC. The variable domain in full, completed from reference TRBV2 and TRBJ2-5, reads EPEVTQTPSHQVTQMGQEVILRCVPISNHLYFYWYRQILGQKVEFLVSFYNNEISEKSEIFDDQFSVERPDGSNFTLKIRSTKLEDSAMYFCASSEDRGRGQETQYFGPGTRLLVL.

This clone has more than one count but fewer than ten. CDR3 loop: CANTATGASTEAFF. The DNA of the CDR3 is TGTGCCAACACGGCGACAGGGGCGAGTACTGAAGCTTTCTTT. This chain uses TRBV6-5 with TRBJ1-1; TRBD1 aligns across 8 bases. The germline gives CDR1 MNHEY, CDR2 SVGAGI. After removal of 10 bases from V and 5 bases from J, the junction contained 12 bases not matched to a gene. This CDR3 is built from 14 residues.

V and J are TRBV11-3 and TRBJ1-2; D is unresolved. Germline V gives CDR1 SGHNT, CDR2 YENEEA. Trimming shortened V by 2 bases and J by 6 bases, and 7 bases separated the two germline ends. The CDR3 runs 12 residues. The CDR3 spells CASSLYQDGYTF. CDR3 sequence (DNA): TGTGCCAGCAGCTTATATCAGGATGGCTACACCTTC.

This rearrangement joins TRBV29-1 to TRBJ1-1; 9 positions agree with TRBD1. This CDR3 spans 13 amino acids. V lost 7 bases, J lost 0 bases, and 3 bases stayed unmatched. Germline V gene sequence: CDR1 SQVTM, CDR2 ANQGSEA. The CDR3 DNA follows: TGCAGCGGCCGGGACAGGGTGAACACTGAAGCTTTCTTT. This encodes CSGRDRVNTEAFF.

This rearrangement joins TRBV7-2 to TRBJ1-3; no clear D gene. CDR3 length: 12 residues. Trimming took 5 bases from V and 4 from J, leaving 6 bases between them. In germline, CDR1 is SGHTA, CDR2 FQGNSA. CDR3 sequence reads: CASSAQGNTIYF. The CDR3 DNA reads TGTGCCAGCAGCGCACAGGGAAACACCATATATTTT.

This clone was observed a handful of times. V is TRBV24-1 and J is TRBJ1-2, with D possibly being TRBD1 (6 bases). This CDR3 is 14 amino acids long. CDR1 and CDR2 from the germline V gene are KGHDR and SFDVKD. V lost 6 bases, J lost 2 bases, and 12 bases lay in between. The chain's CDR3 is CATSPGGRNYGYTF. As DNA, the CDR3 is TGTGCCACCAGTCCCGGGGGGCGGAACTATGGCTACACCTTC.